The clone carrying this T cell receptor beta chain was counted only a few times. Its antigen is as yet unknown. Generated by immunoSEQ multiplex PCR, the TCRdb table keeps only in-frame clones and is missing some. The sample holds around 200,000 clones, about 90% seen once. These data originate in a study of T cell responses to AZD1222 COVID-19 vaccine. At the level of the study: Second-dose schedules of about 4 or about 12 weeks were combined.

This CDR3 contains 13 residues. V was shortened by 0 bases and J by 4 bases, with 7 bases between the two germline ends. Germline CDR1 MNHEY, CDR2 SVGAGI. Study conclusions and caveats: Without day 14 samples, only post-peak T cell repertoires were studied. Close to half of all spike-specific TCRs reportedly target regions of the variants that are unmutated.

The source material was peripheral blood, sampled on day 0 of AZD1222 vaccination. The gene calls are TRBV6-5 and TRBJ2-7; D not certain. The receptor was derived from an adult in good health. CDR3 protein: CASSYSTDYEQYF. DNA of the CDR3: TGTGCCAGCAGTTACTCTACGGATTACGAGCAGTACTTC.